A single sample is the source of the 13 T cell receptor beta chains below, sequenced in a study of blood T cell repertoires in COVID-19. The data were produced by immunoSEQ multiplex PCR, yet TCRdb's version contains in-frame clones alone and is incomplete. The data hold some 48,000 clones, with more than 85% observed a single time. The sample taken for sequencing was peripheral blood. These TCRs come from a man in his fifties or sixties with COVID-19, enrolled during active disease.

The CDR3 loop reads CASSFVRAGEQFF. The CDR3 DNA sequence: TGTGCCAGCAGCTTCGTACGGGCGGGTGAGCAGTTCTTC. The chain has TRBV7-9 and TRBJ2-1, with D possibly matching TRBD2 (5 bases). The CDR3 length is 13 residues. V gave up 3 bases and J gave up 9 bases, with 12 bases separating them. The germline gives CDR1 SEHNR, CDR2 FQNEAQ (reference sequence).

The count of this clone is one. In nucleotides, the CDR3 is TGTGCCAGCAGTGAAGGGGAGACAGGGGGCCGTGGCTACACCTTC. It codes for CASSEGETGGRGYTF. This chain links TRBV25-1 with TRBJ1-2, with 10 bases lining up with TRBD1. V gave up 2 bases and J gave up 7 bases; unmatched junction bases: 7. Germline CDR1 and CDR2: MGHDK and SYGVNS. The CDR3 runs 15 residues.

V usage is TRBV3-1 (or the pseudogene TRBV3-2) and J usage is TRBJ1-3; D possibly corresponds to TRBD1 (6 bases). The germline V and J ends were trimmed by 2 bases and 0 bases, with 11 bases remaining between them. Germline V gene sequence: CDR1 LGHDT, CDR2 YNNKEL (reference sequence). This CDR3 spans 16 amino acids. CDR3 sequence (DNA): TGTGCCAGCAGCCAACGGACAGTTAGCTCTGGAAACACCATATATTTT. Protein sequence: CASSQRTVSSGNTIYF.

This chain joins TRBV18 and TRBJ2-1; possible D gene TRBD2, 6 bases. V was clipped by 1 base and J by 8 bases, with 6 bases between them. Germline lookup yields CDR1 KGHSH and CDR2 LQKENI. The CDR3 length is 12 residues. In DNA, the CDR3 is TGTGCCAGCTCACCACGGGGGGATGAGCAGTTCTTC. Translated: CASSPRGDEQFF.

J is TRBJ2-7 and V is TRBV6-6; TRBD1 matches at 8 bases. V was clipped by 5 bases and J by 2 bases; unmatched bases: 8. The germline CDR1 and CDR2 sequences are MNHNY and SVGAGI (reference sequence). This CDR3 has 15 amino acids. The CDR3 is CASSLPGQEPYEQYF. In DNA form, the CDR3 reads TGTGCCAGCAGTCTACCGGGACAGGAGCCCTACGAGCAGTACTTC.

The rearrangement uses TRBV7-9 and TRBJ1-3; D perhaps matches TRBD1 (5 bases). Germline V lookup: CDR1 SEHNR, CDR2 FQNEAQ (reference sequence). This CDR3 is 14 amino acids long. Trimming shortened V by 7 bases and J by 0 bases, and 10 bases separated the two germline ends. This chain's CDR3 is CASKDITSGNTIYF. In DNA, the CDR3 is TGTGCCAGCAAGGACATTACCTCTGGAAACACCATATATTTT.

The gene calls are TRBV7-9 and TRBJ1-2; TRBD1 agrees at 9 bases. Germline-derived CDR1 and CDR2 are SEHNR and FQNEAQ (reference sequence). J was trimmed by 0 bases and V by 5 bases; bases with no gene match: 10. The CDR3 length is 17 residues. CDR3 sequence: CASSPGTGRITNYGYTF. In DNA, the CDR3 is TGTGCCAGCAGCCCTGGGACAGGGAGAATAACTAACTATGGCTACACCTTC.

This clone was picked up one time. The chain uses TRBV14 and TRBJ1-2; 7 positions match TRBD1. Germline CDR1 is SGHDN and CDR2 is FVKESK. V shed 3 bases, J shed 4 bases, and the junction held 5 bases outside the gene matches. The CDR3 runs to 14 residues. The CDR3 reads CASSQNRDSYGYTF. The CDR3 DNA is TGTGCCAGCAGCCAGAACCGGGACAGCTATGGCTACACCTTC.

This sequence joins TRBV7-2 and TRBJ1-6; tentative D call: TRBD1 (5 bases). Deletions cut 0 bases from V and 10 bases from J, with 16 bases between. This CDR3 comprises 16 residues. Per germline, CDR1 SGHTA and CDR2 FQGNSA. The CDR3: CASSLAGGMLQSPLHF. DNA for the CDR3: TGTGCCAGCAGCTTAGCGGGGGGAATGCTACAGTCACCCCTCCACTTT. The whole variable domain, filled in from reference TRBV7-2 and TRBJ1-6, reads GAGVSQSPSNKVTEKGKDVELRCDPISGHTALYWYRQSLGQGLEFLIYFQGNSAPDKSGLPSDRFSAERTGGSVSTLTIQRTQQEDSAVYLCASSLAGGMLQSPLHFGNGTRLTVT.

V usage is TRBV18 and J usage is TRBJ1-5, with a possible D match to TRBD1 (6 bases). Deletions cut 3 bases from V and 10 bases from J, with 13 bases between. This CDR3 has 13 residues. Germline CDR1 and CDR2: KGHSH and LQKENI. The CDR3 nucleotides read TGTGCCAGCTCACCGGGGGCTATGGGTCCCCAGCATTTT. It is translated as CASSPGAMGPQHF.

The chain uses TRBV15 and TRBJ2-7; 10 nucleotides line up with TRBD1. This CDR3 is built from 16 residues. The trim removed 2 bases at V and 5 bases at J, leaving 9 bases unmatched. CDR1 is LNHNV and CDR2 is YYDKDF in the germline V gene (reference sequence). This chain's CDR3 is CATSRRLTGTGDEQYF. The DNA for the CDR3 is TGTGCCACCAGCAGACGTTTAACCGGGACAGGGGACGAGCAGTACTTC. The whole variable domain, filled in from reference TRBV15 and TRBJ2-7, reads DAMVIQNPRYQVTQFGKPVTLSCSQTLNHNVMYWYQQKSSQAPKLLFHYYDKDFNNEADTPDNFQSRRPNTSFCFLDIRSPGLGDTAMYLCATSRRLTGTGDEQYFGPGTRLTVT.

By its share, this clone is medium-sized. Here the CDR3 reads CASSMVGRATNQPQHF. The CDR3 DNA follows: TGTGCCAGTAGTATGGTTGGCAGGGCAACAAATCAGCCCCAGCATTTT. This chain joins TRBV19 and TRBJ1-5; weak D call: TRBD1 (5 bases). Germline-derived CDR1 and CDR2 are LNHDA and SQIVND (reference sequence). The length of the CDR3 is 16 residues. V gave up 3 bases and J gave up 4 bases, with 16 bases separating them. Looking up the rest from reference TRBV19 and TRBJ1-5 gives the full variable domain: DGGITQSPKYLFRKEGQNVTLSCEQNLNHDAMYWYRQDPGQGLRLIYYSQIVNDFQKGDIAEGYSVSREKKESFPLTVTSAQKNPTAFYLCASSMVGRATNQPQHFGDGTRLSIL.

The chain combines TRBV18 with TRBJ1-5; the D is unclear. V shed 9 bases and J shed 2 bases, with 26 bases lying between them. Per the germline V gene, CDR1 is KGHSH and CDR2 is LQKENI. The CDR3 spans 18 residues. The DNA of the CDR3 is TGTGCCAGGGCCCAGCGTTTCTGGCCTTTTGGGTGCAATCAGCCCCAGCATTTT. This gives the protein CARAQRFWPFGCNQPQHF.